The sequence of this T cell receptor (beta chain) was determined in a study of OX40 agonist ivuxolimab in advanced cancers. About the study as a whole: Ivuxolimab was a fully human IgG2 agonistic monoclonal antibody targeting the costimulatory receptor OX40 (CD134). Intravenous ivuxolimab was administered to patients every 2 weeks at six dose levels: 0.01, 0.1, 0.3, 1.5, 3 and 10 mg/kg. Among the approximately 50 dose-escalation patients, 19 had hepatocellular carcinoma, approximately 15 melanoma, 9 renal cell carcinoma and 9 head and neck cancer. In the dose-escalation cohort, around four fifths of patients were male, and the mean age was about 55 years, with a range of roughly 20 to 79. Prior anti-PD-1, anti-PD-L1 or anti-CTLA-4 therapy was permitted, and checkpoint inhibitors had been received by about 37% of dose-escalation patients. Partial responses occurred in three dose-escalation patients, of whom one had hepatocellular carcinoma and two had cutaneous melanoma. Peripheral TCRbeta sequencing was intended to test whether TCR sequence diversity was altered and clonal T-cell expansion was caused by ivuxolimab. The paper covers the monotherapy dose-escalation part of the phase I ivuxolimab trial, which included N of about 50 patients. Results and caveats for the whole study, not just this receptor: After ivuxolimab, CD8+ T cells had more expanded clones than CD4+ T cells on average. Clonal expansion of both CD4+ and CD8+ blood T cells was observed from baseline to week 6 at doses 0.1 to 3.0 mg/kg. Low levels of normalized T-cell clonal expansion were also seen in some patients who did not respond. In the 0.1-3.0 mg/kg groups, partial responders were among the patients with the lowest normalized peripheral clonal expansion, particularly in CD8+ T cells. Which antigens the clonally expanded peripheral T cells were specific for was not determined.

From its cysteine to its phenylalanine, the CDR3 spans 14 amino acids. Only the CDR3 DNA is retained, 42 bases long and in frame from the first base. V is reduced by 4 bases and J by 6 bases, leaving a spacing of 15 bases between them. In the germline V gene, CDR1 corresponds to MNHEY and CDR2 to SVGAGI. Patients with autoimmune disease history or receiving systemic immunosuppression were excluded from the trial. Peripheral blood for TCR sequencing was drawn from every dose cohort at baseline, at cycle 4 day 1 and at cycle 7 day 1. Samples were obtained from an open-label, multicenter, first-in-human phase I dose-escalation trial of ivuxolimab. Adults with locally advanced or metastatic melanoma, renal cell carcinoma, hepatocellular carcinoma or head and neck squamous cell carcinoma were enrolled in the trial. Before TCR sequencing, CD4+ T cells and CD8+ T cells were sorted from peripheral blood as separate populations.

This clone was picked up one time. The clone's antigen remains unknown. It has no much larger one-base neighbor in the sample; base qualities were not kept. For sequencing of the TCRbeta CDR3 region, genomic DNA was extracted from the sorted cells. The immunoSEQ Assay was used to sequence the TCRbeta CDR3 regions. In its TCRdb copy, this immuneACCESS table keeps in-frame sequences only and misses some clones. Where compared with another copy, unresolved V genes explain less than half of these, and the others have no known cause. In all, the sample holds about 49,000 clones, and 81% of those were seen once. The ten top clones hold over 5% of the sample.

The specimen comprised CD4+ or CD8+ T cells sorted from blood, sampled in a trial of the OX40 agonist ivuxolimab. The rearranged segments are TRBV6-5 and TRBJ1-2; the D gene lacks a confident call. The TCR originated in an adult with an advanced solid tumor such as melanoma, head and neck, liver or kidney cancer. This receptor has the CDR3 CASSFLGMGNGYTF. The sequenced DNA is TGTGCCAGCAGTTTCCTAGGGATGGGTAATGGCTACACCTTC.